This T cell receptor (beta chain) was recorded in a study of blood T cell repertoires in COVID-19. Trimming cost V 5 bases and J 4 bases; bases outside gene matches: 9. This CDR3 is built from 16 residues. Germline CDR1 is SGHRS and CDR2 is YFSETQ. Sequencing was performed with immunoSEQ multiplex PCR; in TCRdb, only in-frame clones are kept and a portion is missing. The sample lists some 190,000 clones; roughly 89% were seen once. Sequences were obtained from PBMCs or T cells enriched from blood (not recorded which). The TCR was taken from a woman aged 40 to 49 with acute COVID-19. This sequence joins TRBV5-1 and TRBJ2-1; 10 bases align to TRBD2. CDR3 loop: CASRRSGGAAYNEQFF. The CDR3 DNA is TGCGCCAGCAGGCGGAGCGGGGGGGCCGCTTACAATGAGCAGTTCTTC.